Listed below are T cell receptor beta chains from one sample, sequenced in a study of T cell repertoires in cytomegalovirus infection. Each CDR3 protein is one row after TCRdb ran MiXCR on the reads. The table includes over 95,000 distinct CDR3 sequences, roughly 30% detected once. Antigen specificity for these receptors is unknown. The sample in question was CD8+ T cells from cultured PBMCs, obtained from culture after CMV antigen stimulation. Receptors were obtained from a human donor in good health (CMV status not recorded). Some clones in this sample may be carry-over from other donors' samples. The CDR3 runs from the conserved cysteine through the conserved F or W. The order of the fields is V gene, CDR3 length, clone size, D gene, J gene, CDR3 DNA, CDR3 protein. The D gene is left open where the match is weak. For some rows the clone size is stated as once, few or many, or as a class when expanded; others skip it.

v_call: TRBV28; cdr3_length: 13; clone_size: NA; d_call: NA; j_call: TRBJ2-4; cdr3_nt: TGTGCCAGCAGTGCGGGGCCCAAAAACATTCAGTACTTC; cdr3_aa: CASSAGPKNIQYF
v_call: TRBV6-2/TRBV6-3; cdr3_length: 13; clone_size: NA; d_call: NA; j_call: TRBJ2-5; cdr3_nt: TGTGCCAGCAGCCCCCTAGCGCGGGAGACCCAGTACTTC; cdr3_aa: CASSPLARETQYF
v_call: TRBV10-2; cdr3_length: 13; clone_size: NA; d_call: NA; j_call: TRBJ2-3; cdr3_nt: TGCGCCAGCAGTGAGCCCGGCACAGATACGCAGTATTTT; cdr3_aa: CASSEPGTDTQYF
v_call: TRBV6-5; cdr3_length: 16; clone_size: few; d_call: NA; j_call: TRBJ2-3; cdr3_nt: TGTGCCAGCAGTTACTCAGACAGGACTAGCACAGATACGCAGTATTTT; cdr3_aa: CASSYSDRTSTDTQYF
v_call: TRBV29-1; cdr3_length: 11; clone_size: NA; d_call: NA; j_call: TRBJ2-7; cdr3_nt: TGCAGCGTTGAGGTCTCCTACGAGCAGTACTTC; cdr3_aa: CSVEVSYEQYF
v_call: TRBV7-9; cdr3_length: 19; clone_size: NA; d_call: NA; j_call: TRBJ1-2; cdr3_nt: TGTGCCAGCAGCTTTGGTGGAACCAGAGATCACGTTTCCCTCTATGGCTACACCTTC; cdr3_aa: CASSFGGTRDHVSLYGYTF
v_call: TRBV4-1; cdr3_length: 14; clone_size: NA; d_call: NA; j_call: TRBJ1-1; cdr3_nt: TGCGCCAGCAGCCTCCTTGGGGGGAACACTGAAGCTTTCTTT; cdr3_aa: CASSLLGGNTEAFF
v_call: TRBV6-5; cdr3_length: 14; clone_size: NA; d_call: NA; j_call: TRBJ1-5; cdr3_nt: TGTGCCAGCAGTTACGCCGCATCGGTTCAGCCCCAGCATTTT; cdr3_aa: CASSYAASVQPQHF
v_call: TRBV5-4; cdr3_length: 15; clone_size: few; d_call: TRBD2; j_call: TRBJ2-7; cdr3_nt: TGTGCCAGCAGCGTATCGACTAGCGGGGGGGACGAGCAGTACTTC; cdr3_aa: CASSVSTSGGDEQYF
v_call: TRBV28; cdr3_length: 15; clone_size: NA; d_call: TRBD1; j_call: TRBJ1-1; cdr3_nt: TGTGCCAGCAGTAGCCGGGACAGGGCGAACACTGAAGCTTTCTTT; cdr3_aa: CASSSRDRANTEAFF
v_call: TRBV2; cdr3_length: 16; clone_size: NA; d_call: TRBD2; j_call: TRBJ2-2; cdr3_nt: TGTGCCAGCAGTGCTAGCGGGGGACTGAACACCGGGGAGCTGTTTTTT; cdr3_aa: CASSASGGLNTGELFF
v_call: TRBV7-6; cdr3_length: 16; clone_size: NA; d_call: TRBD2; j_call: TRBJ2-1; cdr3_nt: TGTGCCAGCAGCTCGTCGGGGACTAGCGTTTACAATGAGCAGTTCTTC; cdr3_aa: CASSSSGTSVYNEQFF
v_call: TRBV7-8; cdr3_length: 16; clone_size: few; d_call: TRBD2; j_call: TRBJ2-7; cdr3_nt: TGTGCCAGCAGCTTAGTCCTGGGCGGGGGAGATTACGAGCAGTACTTC; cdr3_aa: CASSLVLGGGDYEQYF
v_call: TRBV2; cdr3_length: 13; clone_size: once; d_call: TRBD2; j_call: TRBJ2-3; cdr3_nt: TGTGCCAGCACTGGGGGGGACACAGATACGCAGTATTTT; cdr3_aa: CASTGGDTDTQYF
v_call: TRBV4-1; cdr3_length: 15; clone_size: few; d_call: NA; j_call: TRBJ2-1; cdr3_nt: TGCGCCAGCAGCCAAGATCTTCGGTGGGCAGGCGAGCAGTTCTTC; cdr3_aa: CASSQDLRWAGEQFF
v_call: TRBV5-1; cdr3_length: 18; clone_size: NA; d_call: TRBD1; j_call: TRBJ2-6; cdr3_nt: TGCGCCAGCAGCTTGGAGTGGCAGGGGGCCTCTGGGGCCAACGTCCTGACTTTC; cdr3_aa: CASSLEWQGASGANVLTF
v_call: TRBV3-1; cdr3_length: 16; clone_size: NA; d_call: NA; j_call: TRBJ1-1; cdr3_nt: TGTGCCAGCAGTCAGGGGAGGGGTATTATGAACACTGAAGCTTTCTTT; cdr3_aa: CASSQGRGIMNTEAFF
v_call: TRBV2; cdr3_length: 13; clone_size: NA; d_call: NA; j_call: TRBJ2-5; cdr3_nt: TGTGCCAGCAGTGCTCTCCTGAGGGAGACCCAGTACTTC; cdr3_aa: CASSALLRETQYF
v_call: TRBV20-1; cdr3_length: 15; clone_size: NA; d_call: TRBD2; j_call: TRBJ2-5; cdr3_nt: TGCAGTGCTAGTCCTAGCGGGGGGGCTCTAGAGACCCAGTACTTC; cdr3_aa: CSASPSGGALETQYF
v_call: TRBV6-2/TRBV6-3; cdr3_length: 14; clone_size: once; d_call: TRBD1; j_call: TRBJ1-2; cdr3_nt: TGTGCCAGCAGCCTGGGACAGGGAGCGAAAGGCTACACCTTC; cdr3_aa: CASSLGQGAKGYTF
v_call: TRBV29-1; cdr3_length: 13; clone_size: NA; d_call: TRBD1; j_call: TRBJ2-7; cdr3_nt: TGCAGCGTTCGTTCGCAGGGGGAAGACGAGCAGTACTTC; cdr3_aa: CSVRSQGEDEQYF
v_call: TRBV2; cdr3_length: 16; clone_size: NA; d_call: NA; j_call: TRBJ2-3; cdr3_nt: TGTGCCAGCAGTCCTCTGATCGGACGGATCGAACATACGCAGTATTTT; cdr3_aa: CASSPLIGRIEHTQYF
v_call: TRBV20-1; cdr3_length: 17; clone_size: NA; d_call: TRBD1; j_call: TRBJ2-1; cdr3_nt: TGCGGTGCTAGAGACCTTTCGGGACAGGTAGGGAACAATGAGCAGTTCTTC; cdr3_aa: CGARDLSGQVGNNEQFF
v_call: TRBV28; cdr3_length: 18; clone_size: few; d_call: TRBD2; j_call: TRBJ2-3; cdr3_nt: TGTGCCAGCAGTGGGGACTACTACCTAAACCCTAGCACAGATACGCAGTATTTT; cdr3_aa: CASSGDYYLNPSTDTQYF
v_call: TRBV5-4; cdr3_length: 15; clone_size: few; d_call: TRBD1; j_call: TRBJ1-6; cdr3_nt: TGTGCCAGCAGCTTGGGGGACAGGTATAATTCACCCCTCCACTTT; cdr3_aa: CASSLGDRYNSPLHF
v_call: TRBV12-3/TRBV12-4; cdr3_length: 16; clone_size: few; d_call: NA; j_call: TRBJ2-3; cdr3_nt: TGTGCCAGCAGTAGTCGAGCAGGGGTCACCACAGATACGCAGTATTTT; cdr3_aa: CASSSRAGVTTDTQYF
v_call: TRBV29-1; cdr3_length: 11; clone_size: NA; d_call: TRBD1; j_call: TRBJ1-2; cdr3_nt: TGCAGCGTTTCAGGGGGCGCGGGCTACACCTTC; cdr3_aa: CSVSGGAGYTF
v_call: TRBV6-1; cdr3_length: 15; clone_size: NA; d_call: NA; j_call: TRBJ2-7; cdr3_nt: TGTGCCAGCAGTGAGTACAGGGAGAGCTCCTACGAGCAGTACTTC; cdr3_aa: CASSEYRESSYEQYF
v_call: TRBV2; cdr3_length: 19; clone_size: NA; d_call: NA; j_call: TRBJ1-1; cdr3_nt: TGTGCCAGCAGTGAAGCCCCGGGGGGGGTTGGAGGAGGGTTCACTGAAGCTTTCTTT; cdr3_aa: CASSEAPGGVGGGFTEAFF
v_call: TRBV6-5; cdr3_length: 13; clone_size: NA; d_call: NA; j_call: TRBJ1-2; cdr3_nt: TGTGCCAGCAGCCCCCCGGGGTTTGGGGGCTACACCTTC; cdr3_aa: CASSPPGFGGYTF
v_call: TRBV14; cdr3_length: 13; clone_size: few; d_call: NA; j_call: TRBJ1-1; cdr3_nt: TGTGCCAGCAGCCAAGTTAAGAACACTGAAGCTTTCTTT; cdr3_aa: CASSQVKNTEAFF
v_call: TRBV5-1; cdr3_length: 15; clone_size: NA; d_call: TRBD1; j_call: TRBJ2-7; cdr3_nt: TGCGCCAGCAGCTTGGAAGGGGGCGGCAACTACGAGCAGTACTTC; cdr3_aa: CASSLEGGGNYEQYF
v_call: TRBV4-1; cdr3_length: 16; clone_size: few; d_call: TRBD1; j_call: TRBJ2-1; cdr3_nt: TGCGCCAGCAGCCAATCGGACAGGGGATGGAACAATGAGCAGTTCTTC; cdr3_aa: CASSQSDRGWNNEQFF
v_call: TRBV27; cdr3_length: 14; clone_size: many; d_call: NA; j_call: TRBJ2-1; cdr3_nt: TGTGCCAGCGGAACAGGGTTCCCCTACAATGAGCAGTTCTTC; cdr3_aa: CASGTGFPYNEQFF
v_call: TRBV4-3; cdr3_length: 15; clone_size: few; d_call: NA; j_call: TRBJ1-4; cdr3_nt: TGCGCCAGCAGCCAAGATGGGGCAACTAATGAAAAACTGTTTTTT; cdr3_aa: CASSQDGATNEKLFF
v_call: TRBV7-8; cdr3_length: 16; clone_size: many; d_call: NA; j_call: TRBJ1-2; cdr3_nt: TGTGCCAGCAGCTTAGGCGGGCCAGGGGCCGGCTATGGCTACACCTTC; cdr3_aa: CASSLGGPGAGYGYTF
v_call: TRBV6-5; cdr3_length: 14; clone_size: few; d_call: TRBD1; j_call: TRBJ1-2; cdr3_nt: TGTGCCAGCAGTTACGGTTCACAGGGGCATGGCTACACCTTC; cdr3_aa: CASSYGSQGHGYTF
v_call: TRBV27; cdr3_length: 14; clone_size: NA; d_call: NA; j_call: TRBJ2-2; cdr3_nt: TGTGCCAGCACCCCGTCGGGGTACACCGGGGAGCTGTTTTTT; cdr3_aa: CASTPSGYTGELFF
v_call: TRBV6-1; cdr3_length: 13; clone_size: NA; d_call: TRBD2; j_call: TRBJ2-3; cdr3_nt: TGTGCCACCCGGGGGGGCGTGGAAGATACGCAGTATTTT; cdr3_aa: CATRGGVEDTQYF
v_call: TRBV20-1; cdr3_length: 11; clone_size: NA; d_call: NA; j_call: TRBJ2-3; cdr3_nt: TGCAGTGCCTCCCGCACAGATACGCAGTATTTT; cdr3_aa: CSASRTDTQYF
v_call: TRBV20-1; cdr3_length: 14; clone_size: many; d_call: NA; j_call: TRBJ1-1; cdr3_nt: TGCAGTGCTAGACCCCCTGAGACATACACTGAAGCTTTCTTT; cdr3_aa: CSARPPETYTEAFF
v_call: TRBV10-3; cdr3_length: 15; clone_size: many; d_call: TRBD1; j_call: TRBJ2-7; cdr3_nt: TGTGCCATCAGTGGAAGACAGGGAATCGCCTACGAGCAGTACTTC; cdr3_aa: CAISGRQGIAYEQYF
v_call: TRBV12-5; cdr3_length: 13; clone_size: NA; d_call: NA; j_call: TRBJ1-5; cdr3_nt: TGTGCTAGTGGTTTGATGGCCAATCAGCCCCAGCATTTT; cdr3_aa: CASGLMANQPQHF
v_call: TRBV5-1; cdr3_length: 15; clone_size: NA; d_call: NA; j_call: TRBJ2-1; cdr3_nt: TGCGCCAGCAGCTTGGCGGGACTGGACTACAATGAGCAGTTCTTC; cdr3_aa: CASSLAGLDYNEQFF
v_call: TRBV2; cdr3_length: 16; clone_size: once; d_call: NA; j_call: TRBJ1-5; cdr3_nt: TGTGACAGCAGGGGCCAAGGGCCATCAAAGGAACAGCCCCAGCATTTT; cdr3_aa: CDSRGQGPSKEQPQHF